This T cell receptor (beta chain) was sequenced for a study of control samples from healthy donors and cancer patients. TCRdb's copy holds only in-frame clones and misses some; the assay was immunoSEQ multiplex PCR. The sample lists over 100,000 clones, about nine tenths occurring once. Germline-derived CDR1 and CDR2 are KGHSH and LQKENI. This CDR3 spans 11 amino acids. The V and J ends lost 6 bases and 5 bases respectively, with 7 bases between them. The specimen sequenced was blood. J is TRBJ2-5 and V is TRBV18; unclear D gene. The TCR was taken from a woman aged 45-60 years in good health. CDR3 coding DNA: TGTGCCAGCTCTCCGGACGAGACCCAGTACTTC. It is translated as CASSPDETQYF. The variable domain in full, completed from reference TRBV18 and TRBJ2-5, reads NAGVMQNPRHLVRRRGQEARLRCSPMKGHSHVYWYRQLPEEGLKFMVYLQKENIIDESGMPKERFSAEFPKEGPSILRIQQVVRGDSAAYFCASSPDETQYFGPGTRLLVL.